The 29 T cell receptor beta chains below come from one sample, sequenced in a study of identical twins. TCRdb recomputed calls from the 5' RACE reads with MiXCR, one row per CDR3 protein. Of more than 600,000 distinct CDR3 sequences listed, 18% are singletons. The data also belong to a second study, concerning T cells expressing NK-cell markers.

The sequencing input was PBMCs. Receptors were obtained from a woman younger than 35 in good health.

The rearrangement uses TRBV29-1 and TRBJ2-1; 7 nucleotides match TRBD2. CDR3 length: 14 amino acids. Germline-derived CDR1 and CDR2 are SQVTM and ANQGSEA. The junction had 4 bases not matched to a gene; V was cut back by 4 bases and J by 1 base. CDR3 coding DNA: TGCAGCGTTGCGCGGGGGAGGTCCTACAATGAGCAGTTCTTC. It codes for CSVARGRSYNEQFF.

The chain joins TRBV5-1 to TRBJ2-7; D possibly uses TRBD1 or TRBD2 (6 bases each). CDR3 length equals 16 residues. Between the trimmed V and J ends, which lost 0 bases and 2 bases, there was a span of 15 bases. Germline assignment: CDR1 SGHRS and CDR2 YFSETQ. CDR3 amino acids: CASSLADGGTTYEQYF. CDR3 nucleotide sequence: TGCGCCAGCAGCTTGGCCGATGGGGGGACAACCTACGAGCAGTACTTC.

This clonotype was found many times. This may arise from a read error, as a much more abundant clone is one base away. The chain combines TRBV12-3 or TRBV12-4 with TRBJ2-3, with D unclear. The V gene lost 3 bases and the J gene lost 5 bases, with 3 bases spanning the gap. This CDR3 has 11 residues. CDR3 DNA: TGTGCCAGCAGTTTGATAGATACGCAGTATTTT. It codes for CASSLIDTQYF.

This clonotype was counted only a few times. The chain links TRBV12-3 or TRBV12-4 to TRBJ2-4; 7 nucleotides agree with TRBD1. J was trimmed by 1 base and V by 9 bases; bases with no gene match: 12. This CDR3 region has 16 residues. This CDR3 is CASSLGQLRAKNIQYF. CDR3 DNA: TGTGCCAGTAGTCTGGGACAGCTTCGGGCCAAAAACATTCAGTACTTC.

This CDR3 reads CSVRRGRAAYEQYF. DNA for the CDR3: TGCAGTGTGAGAAGGGGGAGGGCAGCCTACGAGCAGTACTTC. The rearrangement uses TRBV20-1 and TRBJ2-7; D may be TRBD2 (7 bases). This CDR3 is 14 amino acids long. Germline CDR1 DFQATT, CDR2 SNEGSKA (reference sequence). Trimming took 7 bases from V and 2 from J, leaving 18 bases between them.

This clonotype is a singleton in its sample. The genes are TRBV7-9 and TRBJ2-6, with 7 bases lining up with TRBD1. The CDR3 has 17 residues. Germline CDR1 SEHNR, CDR2 FQNEAQ (reference sequence). The J segment lost 0 bases and the V segment lost 2 bases, leaving 4 bases of the junction unmatched. CDR3 residues: CASSLYRGISGANVLTF. DNA for the CDR3: TGTGCCAGCAGCTTATACAGGGGAATCTCTGGGGCCAACGTCCTGACTTTC.

The chain is built from TRBV5-1 and TRBJ2-1; TRBD1 or TRBD2 may be the D gene (6 bases each). Germline V CDR1 and CDR2: SGHRS, YFSETQ. V lost 0 bases to trimming and J lost 6 bases, with 16 bases between them. The CDR3 runs 16 residues. The CDR3 region is CASSLVSGGRLNEQFF. As DNA, the CDR3 is TGCGCCAGCAGCTTGGTTTCCGGGGGCCGACTCAATGAGCAGTTCTTC.

This chain uses TRBV7-8 with TRBJ2-5; D perhaps matches TRBD1 (5 bases). Per germline, CDR1 SGHVS and CDR2 FQNEAQ. V lost 1 base, J lost 3 bases, and 9 bases lay in between. This CDR3 spans 14 amino acids. In nucleotides, the CDR3 is TGTGCCAGCAGCTTAGTCGCCAGGGAAGAGACCCAGTACTTC. It codes for CASSLVAREETQYF.

This clonotype was seen a handful of times. The genes are TRBV27 and TRBJ2-1; D is perhaps TRBD2 (5 bases). Trimming removed 6 bases at V and 4 bases at J, with 7 bases between. CDR1 is MNHEY and CDR2 is SMNVEV in the germline V gene (reference sequence). The CDR3 is 12 residues long. CDR3 residues: CASRDLYNEQFF. DNA for the CDR3: TGTGCCAGCAGGGACTTGTACAATGAGCAGTTCTTC.

DNA of the CDR3: TGCAGTGCTAGAATGACAGGGGGTAGTGGCTACACCTTC. Protein product: CSARMTGGSGYTF. The chain is built from TRBV20-1 and TRBJ1-2, with 9 bases matching TRBD1. Trimming removed 2 bases from V and 7 bases from J; junction bases left unmatched: 5. The germline CDR1 and CDR2 sequences are DFQATT and SNEGSKA (reference sequence). This CDR3 comprises 13 residues.

This clonotype appeared a few times. The CDR3 loop is CASSLGFGYEQYF. In DNA, the CDR3 is TGTGCCAGCAGTTTAGGTTTCGGCTACGAGCAGTACTTC. The chain uses TRBV12-3 or TRBV12-4 and TRBJ2-7; D call uncertain. This CDR3 is built from 13 residues. Trimming left V 1 base short and J 3 bases short, with 7 bases between.

This clonotype was picked up a small number of times. The V gene is TRBV12-3 or TRBV12-4, the J gene TRBJ2-7; D remains unclear. CDR3 length: 14 residues. Trimming left V 5 bases short and J 0 bases short, with 11 bases between. CDR3 bases: TGTGCCAGCAGTCCCCTCGTGAGCTCCTACGAGCAGTACTTC. Protein product: CASSPLVSSYEQYF.

This clonotype was detected many times. The chain uses TRBV4-3 and TRBJ2-6, with a tentative D call TRBD1 (6 bases). V lost 0 bases, J lost 1 base, and 7 bases lay in between. This CDR3 has 16 residues. In germline, CDR1 is LGHNA, CDR2 YSLEER. CDR3 in amino acids: CASSQEGQSGANVLTF. The CDR3 region has the DNA TGCGCCAGCAGCCAAGAAGGACAGTCTGGGGCCAACGTCCTGACTTTC.

This clonotype was detected a few times. The CDR3 loop reads CSVVYYTDTQYF. The CDR3 coding sequence is TGCAGCGTCGTATACTATACAGATACGCAGTATTTT. V gene TRBV29-1 combines with J gene TRBJ2-3; D is uncertain. The CDR3 sequence is 12 residues long. V lost 6 bases to trimming and J lost 3 bases, with 10 bases between them. Per the germline V gene, CDR1 is SQVTM and CDR2 is ANQGSEA.

This chain joins TRBV6-5 and TRBJ1-2; 8 nucleotides line up with TRBD1. V shed 6 bases and J 7 bases; nucleotides not matched to a gene: 4. Germline values: CDR1 MNHEY, CDR2 SVGAGI. The CDR3 covers 12 residues. The CDR3 is CASSHRGGGYTF. CDR3 bases: TGTGCCAGCAGCCACAGGGGGGGTGGCTACACCTTC.

This clonotype has more than one count but fewer than ten. The V gene is TRBV27, the J gene TRBJ2-7; D gene ambiguous. The CDR3 loop spans 15 amino acids. Trimming took 10 bases from V and 0 from J, leaving 19 bases between them. Germline V gene data show CDR1 as MNHEY and CDR2 as SMNVEV (reference sequence). This chain's CDR3 is CATRRSLGSSYEQYF. CDR3 sequence (DNA): TGTGCCACACGACGGAGCCTCGGATCCTCCTACGAGCAGTACTTC.

This clonotype is a singleton in its sample. The chain couples TRBV3-1 to TRBJ1-1; D is perhaps TRBD1 (5 bases). V was clipped by 8 bases and J by 1 base, with 11 bases between them. The CDR3 contains 13 residues. Germline V lookup: CDR1 LGHDT, CDR2 YNNKEL (reference sequence). The CDR3 here is CASAGGANTEAFF. The DNA of the CDR3 is TGTGCCAGCGCCGGGGGAGCGAACACTGAAGCTTTCTTT. The whole variable domain, filled in from reference TRBV3-1 and TRBJ1-1, reads DTAVSQTPKYLVTQMGNDKSIKCEQNLGHDTMYWYKQDSKKFLKIMFSYNNKELIINETVPNRFSPKSPDKAHLNLHINSLELGDSAVYFCASAGGANTEAFFGQGTRLTVV.

This chain links TRBV4-3 with TRBJ2-1, with D possibly being TRBD2 (5 bases). The CDR3 extends over 14 amino acids. In germline, CDR1 is LGHNA, CDR2 YSLEER. Trimming shortened V by 0 bases and J by 5 bases, and 8 bases separated the two germline ends. The CDR3 DNA reads TGCGCCAGCAGCCAAGACGCGACTAACAATGAGCAGTTCTTC. Protein: CASSQDATNNEQFF.

This clonotype was observed a handful of times. The chain links TRBV5-1 to TRBJ2-3; D might be TRBD2 (6 bases). V was pared by 4 bases and J by 6 bases, with 12 bases between. Germline V lookup: CDR1 SGHRS, CDR2 YFSETQ. The CDR3 has 13 amino acids. The CDR3 region has the DNA TGCGCCAGCAGCCAGGAGCTAGCGGATACGCAGTATTTT. Residues: CASSQELADTQYF.

The chain has TRBV11-3 and TRBJ2-3; 8 bases match TRBD1. Trimming at V came to 5 bases and at J to 2 bases, leaving 6 bases not matched to a gene. This CDR3 is 15 amino acids long. Per the germline V gene, CDR1 is SGHNT and CDR2 is YENEEA. The DNA of the CDR3 is TGTGCCAGCAGCACTAGACAGGGGTCCACAGATACGCAGTATTTT. This encodes CASSTRQGSTDTQYF.

In its sample, this clonotype was seen a few times. V and J are TRBV20-1 and TRBJ2-1, with 8 bases aligning to TRBD2. This CDR3 region has 13 residues. In germline, CDR1 is DFQATT, CDR2 SNEGSKA (reference sequence). Trimming removed 3 bases from V and 8 bases from J; junction bases left unmatched: 6. The DNA for the CDR3 is TGCAGTGCTAGGGCGGGAGGTTACCATGAGCAGTTCTTC. Amino acid sequence: CSARAGGYHEQFF.

This chain links TRBV9 with TRBJ2-3, with TRBD2 matching 8 bases. This CDR3 contains 14 residues. From germline, CDR1 is SGDLS and CDR2 YYNGEE. V trimming: 8 bases; J trimming: 6 bases; junction bases outside the gene matches: 11. CDR3 in amino acids: CARWLAGEGDTQYF. CDR3 coding DNA: TGTGCCAGGTGGCTAGCGGGCGAGGGGGATACGCAGTATTTT. Looking up the rest from reference TRBV9 and TRBJ2-3 gives the full variable domain: DSGVTQTPKHLITATGQRVTLRCSPRSGDLSVYWYQQSLDQGLQFLIQYYNGEERAKGNILERFSAQQFPDLHSELNLSSLELGDSALYFCARWLAGEGDTQYFGPGTRLTVL.

This clonotype was seen more than once but under ten times. The J gene is TRBJ2-4, the V gene TRBV7-2; TRBD2 agrees at 13 bases. The V gene's germline CDR1 is SGHTA and CDR2 FQGNSA. The CDR3 has 21 amino acids. Losses at the gene ends were 3 bases for V and 1 base for J; bases not matched to a gene: 15. The CDR3 region has the DNA TGTGCCAGCAGCTTGGGACTAGCGGGACTTCCGGGTTTGGGGGCCAAAAACATTCAGTACTTC. Its protein product is CASSLGLAGLPGLGAKNIQYF.

This clonotype was seen repeatedly, ten times or more. The chain combines TRBV5-1 with TRBJ2-1; TRBD2 matches 7 bases. The junction had 5 bases not matched to a gene; V was cut back by 2 bases and J by 6 bases. Germline V gives CDR1 SGHRS, CDR2 YFSETQ. This CDR3 spans 14 amino acids. CDR3 DNA sequence: TGCGCCAGCAGCTTCCAGCGGGGACGCAATGAGCAGTTCTTC. Amino acids: CASSFQRGRNEQFF.

The chain links TRBV18 to TRBJ2-1, with D unclear. Germline CDR1 reads KGHSH; CDR2 reads LQKENI. CDR3 length: 16 amino acids. Trimming took off 1 base at V and 7 bases at J, with 17 bases between the two ends. The DNA for the CDR3 is TGTGCCAGCTCACCACTGGTCTCGGTTCGGCGAAATGAGCAGTTCTTC. Protein: CASSPLVSVRRNEQFF.

J is TRBJ2-7 and V is TRBV9; a possible D gene is TRBD1 (6 bases). Trimming removed 0 bases at V and 3 bases at J, with 16 bases between. The CDR3 is made up of 16 amino acids. Looked up from germline, CDR1 is SGDLS and CDR2 is YYNGEE. The CDR3 reads CASSVGGNRVHYEQYF. DNA of the CDR3: TGTGCCAGCAGCGTAGGGGGGAACAGGGTTCACTACGAGCAGTACTTC.

The chain uses TRBV6-2 or TRBV6-3 and TRBJ2-1; 7 bases align to TRBD2. The CDR3 covers 15 residues. Trimming cost V 7 bases and J 1 base; bases outside gene matches: 7. The germline V gene has CDR1 MNHEY and CDR2 SVGEGT. This chain's CDR3 is CASTLRAGSYNEQFF. The CDR3 nucleotides read TGTGCCAGCACACTCCGAGCGGGATCCTACAATGAGCAGTTCTTC.

This chain links TRBV12-3 or TRBV12-4 with TRBJ1-4, with D possibly TRBD1 on 5 matching bases. The V gene lost 9 bases and the J gene lost 10 bases, with 12 bases spanning the gap. This CDR3 contains 11 residues. CDR3 in DNA: TGTGCCAGTTCCGGGGGTGTAAAACTGTTTTTT. As protein: CASSGGVKLFF.

The chain combines TRBV7-9 with TRBJ2-5; TRBD1 aligns across 8 bases. This CDR3 spans 14 amino acids. The ends lost 5 bases at V and 2 bases at J; junction bases unmatched: 4. Germline V lookup: CDR1 SEHNR, CDR2 FQNEAQ (reference sequence). CDR3 region: CASSTYRGQETQYF. CDR3 DNA sequence: TGTGCCAGCAGCACTTACAGGGGGCAAGAGACCCAGTACTTC.